Below, 27 T cell receptor beta chains from the same sample are listed, as sequenced in a study of blood T cell repertoires in COVID-19. Measured with immunoSEQ multiplex PCR; TCRdb has only the in-frame clones, and not every one. The table lists some 68,000 clones, about 90% of them singletons. The specimen was peripheral blood. The receptors derive from a man aged 45-65 years with COVID-19, enrolled during active disease.

This rearrangement joins TRBV9 to TRBJ2-7; D ambiguous. Trimming took 0 bases from V and 2 from J, leaving 9 bases between them. The CDR3 sequence is 14 residues long. Germline assignment: CDR1 SGDLS and CDR2 YYNGEE. CDR3 in amino acids: CASSVDFTPYEQYF. In nucleotides, the CDR3 is TGTGCCAGCAGCGTAGACTTTACCCCCTACGAGCAGTACTTC.

The CDR3, as DNA: TGTGCCAGCAGCTTACGAACTTCGGATACGCAGTATTTT. Translating gives CASSLRTSDTQYF. The rearrangement uses TRBV5-6 and TRBJ2-3; no definite D call. Trimming pared 2 bases from V and 6 bases from J, leaving 10 bases between. This CDR3 has 13 residues. Germline CDR1 SGHDT, CDR2 YYEEEE.

The V call is TRBV5-1, the J call TRBJ1-3, with D possibly being TRBD1 (6 bases). The CDR3 extends over 14 amino acids. The V gene lost 1 base and the J gene lost 4 bases, with 9 bases spanning the gap. Germline V gene data show CDR1 as SGHRS and CDR2 as YFSETQ. The CDR3 loop reads CASSLTGIGNTIYF. DNA for the CDR3: TGCGCCAGCAGCTTGACAGGGATAGGAAACACCATATATTTT.

The gene calls are TRBV4-1 and TRBJ2-1, with D possibly TRBD2 on 5 matching bases. Trimming took 3 bases from V and 5 from J, leaving 23 bases between them. The germline gives CDR1 MGHRA, CDR2 YSYEKL. The CDR3 is 18 residues long. The CDR3 region has the DNA TGCGCCAGCAGCCACTCAGACCGCTCAAGAGTCGGGGACAATGAGCAGTTCTTC. It is translated as CASSHSDRSRVGDNEQFF.

The rearrangement uses TRBV6-2 or TRBV6-3 and TRBJ2-3, with TRBD2 matching 7 bases. CDR3 size: 18 residues. The germline V gene has CDR1 MNHEY and CDR2 SVGEGT. V lost 6 bases to trimming and J lost 4 bases; unmatched junction nucleotides: 19. The CDR3 nucleotides read TGTGCCAGCAGCCGCCGGACTAGTACCCACACGGCGGCAGATACGCAGTATTTT. Encoded protein: CASSRRTSTHTAADTQYF.

The gene calls are TRBV2 and TRBJ1-1, with D possibly being TRBD1 (5 bases). This CDR3 spans 13 amino acids. Between the trimmed V and J ends, which lost 7 bases and 0 bases, there was a span of 9 bases. Germline CDR1 reads SNHLY; CDR2 reads FYNNEI. CDR3 sequence (DNA): TGTGCCAGCAATTTACAGGTGAACACTGAAGCTTTCTTT. It specifies CASNLQVNTEAFF.

This clone turned up a few times. The rearrangement uses TRBV6-4 and TRBJ2-1, with a possible D match to TRBD2 (5 bases). The CDR3 runs to 15 residues. Germline CDR1 MRHNA, CDR2 SNTAGT. V was trimmed by 5 bases and J by 5 bases, leaving 16 bases between them. CDR3 amino acids: CASSLDLATHNEQFF. The CDR3 DNA is TGTGCCAGCAGTTTGGACCTAGCTACCCACAATGAGCAGTTCTTC.

The sample holds a few counts of this clone. The chain joins TRBV4-1 to TRBJ2-7; D possibly corresponds to TRBD1 (6 bases). The length of the CDR3 is 16 residues. CDR1 and CDR2 from the germline V gene are MGHRA and YSYEKL. The ends were cut back, 1 base at V and 6 bases at J, with 19 bases in the middle. The CDR3 reads CASSQAPGHSFGEQYF. In DNA form, the CDR3 reads TGCGCCAGCAGCCAAGCACCGGGACACAGTTTTGGCGAGCAGTACTTC.

The V call is TRBV3-1 (or the pseudogene TRBV3-2), the J call TRBJ2-1; D gene uncertain. Per the germline V gene, CDR1 is LGHDT and CDR2 is YNNKEL (reference sequence). The CDR3 is 12 amino acids. V lost 10 bases, J lost 4 bases, and 11 bases lay in between. The CDR3 DNA follows: TGTGCCACTTCATCGGTTTACAATGAGCAGTTCTTC. Amino acids: CATSSVYNEQFF.

CDR3 loop: CASSPTQGSFDADTQYF. The CDR3 DNA follows: TGTGCCAGCAGTCCGACACAGGGCTCGTTCGACGCAGATACGCAGTATTTT. This chain connects TRBV6-6 to TRBJ2-3; possible D gene TRBD1, 6 bases. The CDR3 is made up of 17 amino acids. Between the trimmed V and J ends, which lost 5 bases and 4 bases, there was a span of 22 bases. Per germline, CDR1 MNHNY and CDR2 SVGAGI (reference sequence).

The gene calls are TRBV5-1 and TRBJ2-7; possibly TRBD2 for D (6 bases). Trimming shortened V by 0 bases and J by 4 bases, and 11 bases separated the two germline ends. Per the germline V gene, CDR1 is SGHRS and CDR2 is YFSETQ. The CDR3 covers 14 residues. CDR3: CASSLVGGGYEQYF. The CDR3 region has the DNA TGCGCCAGCAGCTTGGTGGGGGGTGGATACGAGCAGTACTTC.

The V gene is TRBV18, the J gene TRBJ2-5; 12 bases fit TRBD1. The CDR3 runs 14 residues. Germline assignment: CDR1 KGHSH and CDR2 LQKENI. The V and J ends lost 6 bases and 5 bases, in that order; junction bases with no gene match: 4. The CDR3 loop is CASSRDRGHETQYF. Here the CDR3 DNA reads TGTGCCAGCTCGCGGGACAGGGGGCACGAGACCCAGTACTTC. Using reference TRBV18 and TRBJ2-5 for the parts outside the CDR3, the full variable domain is NAGVMQNPRHLVRRRGQEARLRCSPMKGHSHVYWYRQLPEEGLKFMVYLQKENIIDESGMPKERFSAEFPKEGPSILRIQQVVRGDSAAYFCASSRDRGHETQYFGPGTRLLVL.

The V call is TRBV6-6, the J call TRBJ1-2; the D gene is possibly TRBD1 (5 bases). Germline V gives CDR1 MNHNY, CDR2 SVGAGI (reference sequence). V was clipped by 6 bases and J by 4 bases, with 15 bases between them. This CDR3 region has 14 residues. CDR3 DNA: TGTGCCAGCAGCCCAGGGCCGCACCTCTATGGCTACACCTTC. As protein: CASSPGPHLYGYTF.

The chain links TRBV12-5 to TRBJ2-2; D is undetermined. The CDR3 is made up of 14 amino acids. Trimming removed 1 base at V and 8 bases at J, with 11 bases between. Germline V CDR1 and CDR2: LGHNT, FRNRAP. The CDR3 DNA sequence: TGTGCTAGTGGTTTGGGGCAGAATGGTGGGGAGCTGTTTTTT. It codes for CASGLGQNGGELFF.

This clone was recorded only once. The rearrangement links TRBV11-3 to TRBJ2-1, with unresolved D. V shed 3 bases and J shed 4 bases, with 4 bases lying between them. The CDR3 totals 12 residues. Per germline, CDR1 SGHNT and CDR2 YENEEA. The CDR3 region is CASSFGYNEQFF. The DNA of the CDR3 is TGTGCCAGCAGCTTCGGTTACAATGAGCAGTTCTTC.

V gene TRBV7-2 combines with J gene TRBJ2-7, with 7 bases fitting TRBD2. V gave up 5 bases and J gave up 3 bases; unmatched junction bases: 7. There are 14 residues in the CDR3. Germline V gives CDR1 SGHTA, CDR2 FQGNSA. The CDR3 is CASSGSGVYYEQYF. The CDR3 nucleotides are TGTGCCAGCAGCGGCAGCGGGGTCTACTACGAGCAGTACTTC.

This clone has a single count. The chain combines TRBV27 with TRBJ2-5; tentative D call: TRBD1 (6 bases). CDR1 is MNHEY, CDR2 SMNVEV, per germline (reference sequence). V gave up 1 base and J gave up 5 bases, with 8 bases separating them. The CDR3 runs to 13 residues. The CDR3 is CASSLYRDETQYF. The CDR3 nucleotides are TGTGCCAGCAGTTTATACAGGGATGAGACCCAGTACTTC.

The chain is built from TRBV28 and TRBJ2-6; no clear D. The CDR3 covers 16 residues. CDR1 is MDHEN, CDR2 SYDVKM, per germline. V lost 2 bases, J lost 3 bases, and 11 bases lay in between. CDR3 nucleotide sequence: TGTGCCAGCAGTTTAGCAACAGCAGGTGGGGCCAACGTCCTGACTTTC. As protein: CASSLATAGGANVLTF.

The V gene is TRBV19, the J gene TRBJ1-5; maybe TRBD1 (5 bases). The CDR3 covers 15 residues. Trimming pared 1 base from V and 3 bases from J, leaving 10 bases between. Germline V gene sequence: CDR1 LNHDA, CDR2 SQIVND (reference sequence). CDR3 in amino acids: CASSIVQGFNQPQHF. CDR3 coding DNA: TGTGCCAGTAGTATAGTTCAGGGATTCAATCAGCCCCAGCATTTT.

The genes are TRBV28 and TRBJ1-4, with a tentative D call TRBD1 (5 bases). The CDR3 is 15 residues long. Trimming cost V 5 bases and J 10 bases, with 20 bases left between them. The germline CDR1 and CDR2 sequences are MDHEN and SYDVKM. The CDR3 sequence is CASSPTVGGRGKLFF. CDR3 DNA: TGTGCCAGCAGTCCAACTGTCGGGGGTCGGGGAAAACTGTTTTTT.

In this sample, this clone turned up once. The V call is TRBV4-1, the J call TRBJ2-7; TRBD2 matches 9 bases. This CDR3 contains 15 residues. Germline values: CDR1 MGHRA, CDR2 YSYEKL. The trim removed 0 bases at V and 6 bases at J, leaving 6 bases unmatched. Here the CDR3 reads CASSQEGLAGTEQYF. CDR3 nucleotide sequence: TGCGCCAGCAGCCAAGAAGGCCTAGCGGGGACCGAGCAGTACTTC.

This chain uses TRBV11-2 with TRBJ1-2; no clear D gene. CDR1 is SGHAT and CDR2 is FQNNGV in the germline V gene. V gave up 5 bases and J gave up 4 bases, with 11 bases separating them. The CDR3 is 13 residues long. The CDR3 loop reads CASSPLRFYGYTF. Written as DNA, the CDR3 is TGTGCCAGCAGCCCCTTACGGTTCTATGGCTACACCTTC.

This clone showed up just once. The chain joins TRBV29-1 to TRBJ1-4; D call uncertain. The CDR3 length is 11 residues. Germline CDR1 and CDR2: SQVTM and ANQGSEA. V dropped 6 bases and J dropped 4 bases, with 6 bases sitting between them. CDR3 region: CSVRDNEKLFF. The CDR3 DNA reads as TGCAGCGTGAGAGATAATGAAAAACTGTTTTTT. Full variable domain (remainder filled in from reference TRBV29-1 and TRBJ1-4): SAVISQKPSRDICQRGTSLTIQCQVDSQVTMMFWYRQQPGQSLTLIATANQGSEATYESGFVIDKFPISRPNLTFSTLTVSNMSPEDSSIYLCSVRDNEKLFFGSGTQLSVL.

This chain links TRBV4-3 with TRBJ2-4; D gene unclear. V lost 3 bases and J lost 2, with 8 bases in between. The germline V gene encodes CDR1 LGHNA and CDR2 YSLEER. CDR3 size: 14 residues. The CDR3 nucleotides read TGCGCCAGCAGCCATTCAGGCTCCAAAAACATTCAGTACTTC. It translates to CASSHSGSKNIQYF.

This chain joins TRBV7-2 and TRBJ2-3; 10 bases line up with TRBD2. The CDR3 is made up of 16 amino acids. In germline, CDR1 is SGHTA, CDR2 FQGNSA. J was trimmed by 0 bases and V by 7 bases; bases with no gene match: 7. CDR3 nucleotides: TGTGCCAGCATCAATCAAGCGGGGGGGAGCACAGATACGCAGTATTTT. The encoded protein is CASINQAGGSTDTQYF.

The chain employs TRBV5-4 and TRBJ2-5, with 7 bases identical to TRBD1. CDR3 length: 13 amino acids. Germline V gives CDR1 SGHNT, CDR2 YYREEE (reference sequence). J was trimmed by 5 bases and V by 3 bases; bases with no gene match: 4. The CDR3 is CASSSATGETQYF. CDR3 nucleotides: TGTGCCAGCAGCTCCGCGACAGGGGAGACCCAGTACTTC.

The chain has TRBV9 and TRBJ2-5; 8 nucleotides align to TRBD2. CDR3 size: 13 residues. V shed 2 bases, J shed 4 bases, and the junction held 1 base outside the gene matches. Germline V gene data show CDR1 as SGDLS and CDR2 as YYNGEE. The CDR3 coding sequence is TGTGCCAGCAGCGTGCTAGCGGGAGAGACCCAGTACTTC. Translated: CASSVLAGETQYF. The entire variable domain, with the rest obtained from reference TRBV9 and TRBJ2-5, is as follows: DSGVTQTPKHLITATGQRVTLRCSPRSGDLSVYWYQQSLDQGLQFLIQYYNGEERAKGNILERFSAQQFPDLHSELNLSSLELGDSALYFCASSVLAGETQYFGPGTRLLVL.